This T cell receptor beta chain is drawn from a study of human T cells and chemical hapten exposure. The library tagged each cDNA molecule with unique molecular identifiers. TCRdb reprocessed the RACE reads via MiXCR and lists one record per CDR3 protein. The sample lists around 200,000 distinct CDR3 sequences, around 30% seen once, with approximately 3% in the top ten. The sample holds many counts of this clonotype. Germline V gives CDR1 SGHTA, CDR2 FQGNSA. The CDR3 contains 16 residues. Trimming took 5 bases from V and 8 from J; bases not matched to a gene: 15. This sample's time point: pre-sensitization, week 0. Treatment indicated: therapeutic diphenylcyclopropenone sensitization with weekly scalp DPC.

The specimen was whole blood, collected in connection with sensitization to the hapten diphenylcyclopropenone (DPC). The origin of this receptor is a woman aged 30 to 39 with alopecia areata. Some clones in this sample may be carry-over from other donors' samples. The chain links TRBV7-2 to TRBJ2-1, with TRBD2 matching over 7 bases. CDR3 amino acids: CASSPTWGGLTDEQFF. DNA for the CDR3: TGTGCCAGCAGCCCCACCTGGGGAGGGCTTACGGATGAGCAGTTCTTC.